This entry concerns a single T cell receptor beta chain. This clonotype came up a few times. It lacks a known antigen. Per-base qualities were not stored, and no clone one base away is much larger. The instrument was an Illumina HiSeq 1500. TCRdb's own reprocessing of the public reads used fastp at Q25 and MiXCR and kept productive beta chains. Under each unique CDR3 protein, matching rows form one entry showing the most common genes and DNA. Counted in this sample were hundreds of thousands of distinct CDR3 sequences; around 30% of them appeared once. The ten largest make up over 13% of the sample. The sample is drawn from a study of T cell repertoires in cytomegalovirus infection (dated by TCRdb to between 2018 and 2020). General notes on the study: Recently identified HLA-C-restricted CMV epitopes, whose presentation resists viral immunomodulation, were targeted by peptide stimulations together with well-studied HLA-B-restricted epitopes. The HLA type of each donor mattered for the analysis, because public TCR beta signatures pointed to carriage of CMV infection along with the matching HLA type. On the study overall, not on this receptor specifically: The ex vivo response was dominated by HLA-C-restricted CMV-specific TCR beta clonotypes, which also provided the single most frequent clonotype in two of eight donors. In both this cohort and an independent cohort of some 350 donors, the cumulative frequency of public TCR beta family members distinguished carriers of CMV infection plus the relevant HLA type.

What the treatment or condition label conveys for this sample: in vitro stimulation with specific CMV peptide epitopes to enrich CMV-specific T cells. The CDR1 and CDR2 encoded by the germline V gene are MNHNS and SASEGT. Including cysteine and valine, the CDR3 has 14 amino acids. Left in the record is the CDR3 DNA by itself, 42 bases read in frame from the first base. The rearrangement combines TRBV6-1 with TRBJ2-7, with 10 junctional bases fitting TRBD1. The specimen was cultured CD8+ T cells from PBMCs, collected from culture after CMV antigen stimulation. This receptor was obtained from a human donor in good health (CMV status not recorded). Some clones in this sample may be carry-over from other donors' samples. The CDR3 is CACRGRDRGYEQYV. DNA sequence: TGTGCCTGCAGGGGTCGGGACAGGGGCTACGAGCAGTACGTC.